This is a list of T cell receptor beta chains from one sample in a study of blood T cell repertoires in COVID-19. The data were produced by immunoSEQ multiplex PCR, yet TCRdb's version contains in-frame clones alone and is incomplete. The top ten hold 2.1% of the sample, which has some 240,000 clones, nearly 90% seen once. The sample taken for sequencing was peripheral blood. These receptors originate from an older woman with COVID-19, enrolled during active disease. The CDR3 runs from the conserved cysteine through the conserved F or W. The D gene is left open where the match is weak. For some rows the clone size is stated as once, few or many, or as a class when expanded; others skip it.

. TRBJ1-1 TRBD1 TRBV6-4 CASSLEGGSEAFF TGTGCCAGCAGCTTAGAAGGGGGCTCTGAAGCTTTCTTT
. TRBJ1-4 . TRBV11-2 CASSSGFRDTTNEKLFF TGTGCCAGCAGCTCGGGTTTCAGGGACACAACTAATGAAAAACTGTTTTTT
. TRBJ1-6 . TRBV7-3 CASSFSLNSPLHF TGTGCCAGCAGCTTTTCTTTGAATTCACCCCTCCACTTT
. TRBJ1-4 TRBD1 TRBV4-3 CASSPRTGYNEKLFF TGCGCCAGCAGCCCAAGGACAGGGTATAATGAAAAACTGTTTTTT
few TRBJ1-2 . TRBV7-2 CASSPQDYGYTF TGTGCCAGCAGCCCCCAGGACTATGGCTACACCTTC
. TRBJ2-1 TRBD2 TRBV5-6 CASSLALRGGYNEQFF TGTGCCAGCAGCTTGGCTCTGCGGGGGGGCTACAATGAGCAGTTCTTC
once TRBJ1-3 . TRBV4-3 CASSQGLMSSRGRGNTIYF TGCGCCAGCAGCCAAGGGCTTATGAGCTCCCGGGGCCGGGGGAACACCATATATTTT
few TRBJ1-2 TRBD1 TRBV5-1 CASSGNQGAAYGYTF TGCGCCAGCAGCGGCAATCAGGGGGCTGCCTATGGCTACACCTTC
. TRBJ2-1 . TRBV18 CASSPPNLGSSYNEQFF TGTGCCAGCTCACCACCCAATTTGGGCAGCTCCTACAATGAGCAGTTCTTC
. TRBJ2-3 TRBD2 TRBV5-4 CASSSGLAGGTDTQYF TGTGCCAGCAGCTCCGGACTAGCGGGGGGCACAGATACGCAGTATTTT
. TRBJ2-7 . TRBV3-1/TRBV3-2 CASSQGGGYEQYF TGTGCCAGCAGCCAAGGAGGGGGCTACGAGCAGTACTTC
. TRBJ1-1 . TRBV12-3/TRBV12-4 CASKGNRVTEAFF TGTGCCAGCAAGGGGAACCGGGTGACTGAAGCTTTCTTT
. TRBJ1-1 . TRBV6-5 CASGRGNTEAFF TGTGCCAGCGGCCGGGGGAACACTGAAGCTTTCTTT
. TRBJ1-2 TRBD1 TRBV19 CASSVKQGRTGYTF TGTGCCAGTAGTGTCAAACAGGGGCGAACTGGCTACACCTTC
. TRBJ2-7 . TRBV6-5 CASHSLVSSEQYF TGTGCCAGTCACAGTTTAGTAAGTTCCGAGCAGTACTTC
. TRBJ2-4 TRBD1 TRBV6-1 CASSEEVQGAKNIQYF TGTGCCAGCAGTGAAGAGGTACAGGGGGCCAAAAACATTCAGTACTTC
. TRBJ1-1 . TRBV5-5 CASSLAAGMNTEAFF TGTGCCAGCAGCTTGGCCGCAGGGATGAACACTGAAGCTTTCTTT
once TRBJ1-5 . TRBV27 CASSLGQTNQPQHF TGTGCCAGCAGTTTAGGACAGACCAATCAGCCCCAGCATTTT
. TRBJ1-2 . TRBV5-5 CASSLGQAGSNYGYTF TGTGCCAGCAGCTTGGGACAGGCCGGTAGTAACTATGGCTACACCTTC
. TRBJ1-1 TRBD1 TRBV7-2 CASSLNPTGGGTEAFF TGTGCCAGCAGCCTAAACCCGACAGGGGGCGGGACTGAAGCTTTCTTT
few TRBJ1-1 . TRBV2 CASSERQGRVNTEAFF TGTGCCAGCAGTGAACGGCAGGGAAGGGTGAACACTGAAGCTTTCTTT
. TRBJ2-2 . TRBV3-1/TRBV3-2 CASRGSGELFF TGTGCCAGCCGGGGTTCCGGGGAGCTGTTTTTT
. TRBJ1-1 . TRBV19 CASRSNRYTEAFF TGTGCCAGTAGGTCTAACAGGTACACTGAAGCTTTCTTT
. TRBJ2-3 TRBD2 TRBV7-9 CASRPAGGPGADTQYF TGTGCCAGCAGGCCCGCGGGGGGGCCTGGGGCAGATACGCAGTATTTT
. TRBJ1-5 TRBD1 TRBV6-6 CASRGQGANQPQHF TGTGCCAGCAGAGGACAGGGGGCGAATCAGCCCCAGCATTTT
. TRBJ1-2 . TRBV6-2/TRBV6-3 CASSYPGGDQYGYTF TGTGCCAGCAGTTACCCGGGGGGAGACCAATATGGCTACACCTTC
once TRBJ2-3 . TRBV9 CASSVESSPSTDTQYF TGTGCCAGCAGCGTAGAAAGTAGCCCTAGCACAGATACGCAGTATTTT
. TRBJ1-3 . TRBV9 CASSPRGRASGNTIYF TGTGCCAGCAGTCCCAGGGGACGAGCCTCTGGAAACACCATATATTTT
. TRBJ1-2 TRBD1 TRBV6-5 CASRRDRGVNYGYTF TGTGCCAGCAGGCGTGACAGGGGGGTTAACTATGGCTACACCTTC
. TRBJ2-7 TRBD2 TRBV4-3 CASSHLSQAGAYEQYF TGCGCCAGCAGCCACCTCTCCCAGGCGGGGGCCTACGAGCAGTACTTC
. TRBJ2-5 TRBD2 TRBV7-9 CASSLEAGGRETQYF TGTGCCAGCAGCTTAGAAGCGGGGGGTCGGGAGACCCAGTACTTC
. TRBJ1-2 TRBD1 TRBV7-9 CASSLAQGNPYGYTF TGTGCCAGCAGCTTAGCACAGGGGAACCCGTATGGCTACACCTTC
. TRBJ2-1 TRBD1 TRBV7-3 CASSLDRGNEQFF TGTGCCAGCAGCTTGGACAGGGGCAATGAGCAGTTCTTC
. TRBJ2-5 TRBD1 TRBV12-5 CASGLVRTGPQETQYF TGTGCTAGTGGTTTGGTAAGGACAGGACCTCAAGAGACCCAGTACTTC
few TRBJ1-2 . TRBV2 CASSERPAGIYGYTF TGTGCCAGCAGTGAGAGGCCCGCCGGCATCTATGGCTACACCTTC
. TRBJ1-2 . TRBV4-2 CASSQDMGQFYGYTF TGTGCCAGCAGCCAAGATATGGGCCAGTTCTATGGCTACACCTTC
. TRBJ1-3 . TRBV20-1 CSASASSGNTIYF TGCAGTGCTAGTGCGAGCTCTGGAAACACCATATATTTT
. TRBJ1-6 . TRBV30 CAWVTGGDSPLHF TGTGCCTGGGTGACAGGAGGCGATTCACCCCTCCACTTT
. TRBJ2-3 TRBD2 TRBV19 CASGSGGGSTDTQYF TGTGCCAGTGGGAGCGGGGGCGGTAGCACAGATACGCAGTATTTT
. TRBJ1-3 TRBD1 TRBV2 CASTPEGALSGNTIYF TGTGCCAGCACCCCGGAGGGGGCCCTCTCTGGAAACACCATATATTTT
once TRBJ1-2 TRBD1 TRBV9 CASNYRGVPLDGYTF TGTGCCAGCAACTACAGGGGGGTGCCCCTGGATGGCTACACCTTC
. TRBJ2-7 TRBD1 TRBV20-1 CSARTGGEQYF TGCAGTGCGCGGACAGGGGGCGAGCAGTACTTC